The source of this TCR beta chain is a study of T-cell reconstitution after alpha-beta-depleted transplantation in children. V was shortened by 1 base and J by 0 bases, with 12 bases between the two germline ends. The V gene's germline CDR1 is DFQATT and CDR2 SNEGSKA (reference sequence). This CDR3 region has 15 residues. This clonotype was seen a few times. Unique molecular identifiers were incorporated when the TCRbeta library was constructed. TCRdb itself ran the PCR reads through MiXCR, one entry per CDR3 protein. In the table there are some 120,000 distinct CDR3 sequences, 9% to 12% of which are singletons.

V gene TRBV20-1 combines with J gene TRBJ1-1; D not certain. This TCR derives from a boy aged 2 to 10 with acute lymphoblastic leukemia, due to receive a stem cell transplant. Sequenced material: PBMCs, taken before TCRalphabeta/CD19-depleted stem cell transplant. The DNA for the CDR3 is TGCAGTGCTAGAGCCATAAACACCGTGAACACTGAAGCTTTCTTT. Its protein is CSARAINTVNTEAFF.